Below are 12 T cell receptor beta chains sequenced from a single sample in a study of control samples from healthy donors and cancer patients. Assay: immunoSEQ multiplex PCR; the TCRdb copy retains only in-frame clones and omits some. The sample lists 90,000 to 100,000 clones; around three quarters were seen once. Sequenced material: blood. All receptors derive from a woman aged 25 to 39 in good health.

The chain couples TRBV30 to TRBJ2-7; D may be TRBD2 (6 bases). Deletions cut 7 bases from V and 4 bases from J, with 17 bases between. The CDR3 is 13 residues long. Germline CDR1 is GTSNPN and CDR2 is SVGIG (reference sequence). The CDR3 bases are TGTGCCTTCAATAGCGGTGTAGGTTACGAGCAGTACTTC. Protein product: CAFNSGVGYEQYF.

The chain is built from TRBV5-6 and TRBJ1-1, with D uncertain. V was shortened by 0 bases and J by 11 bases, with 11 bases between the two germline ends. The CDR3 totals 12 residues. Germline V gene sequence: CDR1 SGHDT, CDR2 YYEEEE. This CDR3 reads CASSLEGRKAFF. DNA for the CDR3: TGTGCCAGCAGCTTGGAAGGGAGGAAGGCTTTCTTT.

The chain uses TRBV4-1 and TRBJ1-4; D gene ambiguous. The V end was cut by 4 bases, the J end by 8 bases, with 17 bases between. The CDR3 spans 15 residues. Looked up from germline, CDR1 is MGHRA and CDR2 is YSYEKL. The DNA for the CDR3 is TGCGCCAGCAGCCCAGTAGGCTCTAGGGTGGAAAAACTGTTTTTT. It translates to CASSPVGSRVEKLFF.

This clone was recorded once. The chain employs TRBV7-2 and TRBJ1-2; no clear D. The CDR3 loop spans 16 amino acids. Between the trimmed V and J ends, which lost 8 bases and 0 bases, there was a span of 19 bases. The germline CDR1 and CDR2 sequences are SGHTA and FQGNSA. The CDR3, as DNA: TGTGCCAGCGTTATGTCGGGCGGGCAGACTAACTATGGCTACACCTTC. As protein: CASVMSGGQTNYGYTF.

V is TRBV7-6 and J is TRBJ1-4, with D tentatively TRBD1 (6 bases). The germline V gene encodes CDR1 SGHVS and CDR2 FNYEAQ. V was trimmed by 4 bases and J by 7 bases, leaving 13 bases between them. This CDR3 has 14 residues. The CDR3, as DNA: TGTGCCAGCAGCTCCTCAGGGGTTCCTGAAAAACTGTTTTTT. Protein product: CASSSSGVPEKLFF.

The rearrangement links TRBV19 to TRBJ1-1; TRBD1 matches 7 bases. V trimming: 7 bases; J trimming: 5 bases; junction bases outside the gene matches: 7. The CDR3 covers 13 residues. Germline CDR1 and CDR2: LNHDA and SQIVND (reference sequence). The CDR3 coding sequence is TGTGCCAGTAAAGAGGGGGCAGGAACTGAAGCTTTCTTT. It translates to CASKEGAGTEAFF. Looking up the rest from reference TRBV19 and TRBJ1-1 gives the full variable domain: DGGITQSPKYLFRKEGQNVTLSCEQNLNHDAMYWYRQDPGQGLRLIYYSQIVNDFQKGDIAEGYSVSREKKESFPLTVTSAQKNPTAFYLCASKEGAGTEAFFGQGTRLTVV.

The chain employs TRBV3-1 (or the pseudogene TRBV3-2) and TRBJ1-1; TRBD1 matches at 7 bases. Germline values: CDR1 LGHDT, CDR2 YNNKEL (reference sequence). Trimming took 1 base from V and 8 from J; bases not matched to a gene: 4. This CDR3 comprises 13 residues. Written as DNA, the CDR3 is TGTGCCAGCAGCCAAGTAACAGGGGTCGAAGCTTTCTTT. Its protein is CASSQVTGVEAFF.

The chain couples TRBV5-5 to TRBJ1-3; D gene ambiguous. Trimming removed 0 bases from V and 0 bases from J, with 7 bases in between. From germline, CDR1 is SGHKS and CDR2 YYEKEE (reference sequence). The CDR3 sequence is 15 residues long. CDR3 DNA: TGTGCCAGCAGCTTGGAGCCCACCTCTGGAAACACCATATATTTT. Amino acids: CASSLEPTSGNTIYF.

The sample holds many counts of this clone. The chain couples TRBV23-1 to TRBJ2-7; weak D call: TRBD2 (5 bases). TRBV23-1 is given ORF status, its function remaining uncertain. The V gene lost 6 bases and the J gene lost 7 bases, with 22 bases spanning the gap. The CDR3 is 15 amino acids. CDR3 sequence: CASSPRARDWREQYF. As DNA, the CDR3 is TGCGCCAGCAGCCCAAGGGCTCGCGATTGGAGGGAGCAGTACTTC.

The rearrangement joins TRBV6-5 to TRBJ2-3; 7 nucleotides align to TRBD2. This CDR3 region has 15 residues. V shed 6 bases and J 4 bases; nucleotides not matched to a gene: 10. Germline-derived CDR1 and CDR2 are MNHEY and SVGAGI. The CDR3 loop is CASSLADWRADTQYF. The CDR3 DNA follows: TGTGCCAGCAGCCTAGCGGACTGGCGGGCAGATACGCAGTATTTT.

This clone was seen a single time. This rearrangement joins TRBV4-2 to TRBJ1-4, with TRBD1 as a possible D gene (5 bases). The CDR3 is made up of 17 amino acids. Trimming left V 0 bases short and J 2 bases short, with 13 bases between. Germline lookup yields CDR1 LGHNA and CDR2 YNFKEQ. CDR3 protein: CASSQDRAGGTNEKLFF. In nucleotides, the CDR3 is TGTGCCAGCAGCCAAGATAGGGCGGGGGGGACTAATGAAAAACTGTTTTTT.

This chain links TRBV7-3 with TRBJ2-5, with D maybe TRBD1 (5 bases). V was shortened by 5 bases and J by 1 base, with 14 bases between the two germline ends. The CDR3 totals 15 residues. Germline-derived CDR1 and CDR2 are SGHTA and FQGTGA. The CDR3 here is CASSQGRGSQETQYF. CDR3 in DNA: TGTGCCAGCAGCCAGGGAAGGGGATCCCAAGAGACCCAGTACTTC. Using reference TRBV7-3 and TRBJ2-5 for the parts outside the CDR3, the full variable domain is GAGVSQTPSNKVTEKGKYVELRCDPISGHTALYWYRQSLGQGPEFLIYFQGTGAADDSGLPNDRFFAVRPEGSVSTLKIQRTERGDSAVYLCASSQGRGSQETQYFGPGTRLLVL.